One and the same sample provided the 26 T cell receptor beta chains below, sequenced in a study of shared clonotypes between healthy human individuals. Naive CD8 cells lacked CD45RO and underwent positive selection for CCR7, leaving out terminally differentiated effector memory CD45RA+ cells. Assay: immunoSEQ multiplex PCR; the TCRdb copy retains only in-frame clones and omits some. The repertoire consists of roughly 2 million clones, with approximately 94% occurring once and the leading ten covering around 1.1%. The sample consisted of naive CD8+ T cells sorted from blood. Every receptor here comes from a man between 18 and 29 years old in good health.

The V and J genes are TRBV11-2 and TRBJ1-2, with D possibly being TRBD1 (5 bases). Germline CDR1 is SGHAT and CDR2 is FQNNGV. Trimming left V 1 base short and J 2 bases short, with 17 bases between. The CDR3 extends over 17 amino acids. The CDR3 protein is CASSLADWGDQNYGYTF. For the CDR3, the DNA is TGTGCCAGCAGCTTAGCGGACTGGGGGGATCAAAACTATGGCTACACCTTC.

V usage is TRBV7-3 and J usage is TRBJ2-2; 8 nucleotides agree with TRBD1. Germline V gene data show CDR1 as SGHTA and CDR2 as FQGTGA. V lost 2 bases to trimming and J lost 1 base; unmatched junction nucleotides: 3. The CDR3 sequence is 16 residues long. In nucleotides, the CDR3 is TGTGCCAGCAGCTTAGAGGACAGGGAGAACACCGGGGAGCTGTTTTTT. This translates into CASSLEDRENTGELFF.

This chain joins TRBV7-9 and TRBJ2-5; a possible D gene is TRBD1 (6 bases). CDR3 length: 14 residues. Looked up from germline, CDR1 is SEHNR and CDR2 is FQNEAQ (reference sequence). Trimming left V 6 bases short and J 0 bases short, with 11 bases between. The CDR3 nucleotides read TGTGCCAGCAGGGACAGCTTGTACCAAGAGACCCAGTACTTC. Translation: CASRDSLYQETQYF.

V gene TRBV15 combines with J gene TRBJ2-1; the match to TRBD1 covers 9 bases. The V gene's germline CDR1 is LNHNV and CDR2 YYDKDF (reference sequence). J lost 8 bases, V lost 8 bases, and 7 bases had no gene match. The CDR3 spans 13 residues. The CDR3 DNA sequence: TGTGCCACCTGGGACAGGGCAAGGTATGAGCAGTTCTTC. Translation: CATWDRARYEQFF. Variable domain in full (rest from reference TRBV15 and TRBJ2-1): DAMVIQNPRYQVTQFGKPVTLSCSQTLNHNVMYWYQQKSSQAPKLLFHYYDKDFNNEADTPDNFQSRRPNTSFCFLDIRSPGLGDTAMYLCATWDRARYEQFFGPGTRLTVL.

V and J are TRBV9 and TRBJ1-5; D remains unclear. The V gene lost 4 bases and the J gene lost 1 base, with 12 bases spanning the gap. Germline V CDR1 and CDR2: SGDLS, YYNGEE. CDR3 length: 15 amino acids. DNA for the CDR3: TGTGCCAGCAGCTCTGACGGTGGGAGCAATCAGCCCCAGCATTTT. It codes for CASSSDGGSNQPQHF.

As concerns this clone: Other DNA sequences within the sample encode an identical CDR3. The chain links TRBV19 to TRBJ2-7, with D perhaps matching TRBD1 or TRBD2 (5 bases each). The CDR3 has 14 residues. CDR1 is LNHDA and CDR2 is SQIVND in the germline V gene (reference sequence). V was trimmed by 1 base and J by 4 bases, leaving 11 bases between them. CDR3 loop: CASSIGDGIYEQYF. The DNA of the CDR3 is TGTGCCAGTAGTATAGGGGACGGAATTTACGAGCAGTACTTC.

This chain links TRBV19 with TRBJ2-7; 8 bases align to TRBD2. Germline trimming cut 5 bases from V and 3 bases from J; bases unmatched to any gene: 9. The CDR3 runs to 15 residues. Germline V lookup: CDR1 LNHDA, CDR2 SQIVND (reference sequence). The CDR3 DNA follows: TGTGCCAGTAGTTCTGGGTTAGCGGGAATCTACGAGCAGTACTTC. Translation gives CASSSGLAGIYEQYF.

This clone was seen a few times. This rearrangement joins TRBV16 to TRBJ1-2; 10 bases line up with TRBD1. The length of the CDR3 is 17 residues. With 0 bases clipped from V and 3 bases from J, the junction kept 7 bases outside the gene matches. In germline, CDR1 is KGHSY, CDR2 FQNENV. The DNA of the CDR3 is TGTGCCAGCAGCCAATCGAAGGACAGGGGGTCCTACTATGGCTACACCTTC. Its protein is CASSQSKDRGSYYGYTF.

For this clone: Other DNA sequences in the same sample also yield this CDR3. The chain employs TRBV27 and TRBJ2-7; 8 bases align to TRBD1. The V gene end was trimmed by 3 bases and the J gene end by 6 bases; junction bases not matched to a gene: 7. Germline CDR1 and CDR2: MNHEY and SMNVEV (reference sequence). CDR3 length: 14 amino acids. As DNA, the CDR3 is TGTGCCAGCAGTTTGTTAGGACAGGGTTCCGAGCAGTACTTC. Translating gives CASSLLGQGSEQYF.

V gene TRBV30 combines with J gene TRBJ1-3; tentative D call: TRBD1 (5 bases). V lost 4 bases, J lost 8 bases, and 12 bases lay in between. Germline loops: CDR1 GTSNPN, CDR2 SVGIG (reference sequence). The CDR3 runs to 12 residues. CDR3 sequence (DNA): TGTGCCTGGACTCCCGGGGCCGACACCATATATTTT. Its translation is CAWTPGADTIYF.

V is TRBV5-5 and J is TRBJ1-4; D unresolved. Trimming took off 0 bases at V and 12 bases at J, with 9 bases between the two ends. CDR1 is SGHKS and CDR2 is YYEKEE in the germline V gene (reference sequence). CDR3 length: 12 amino acids. The CDR3, as DNA: TGTGCCAGCAGCTTGGCGGCTGTGGAACTGTTTTTT. Translation: CASSLAAVELFF.

The chain employs TRBV9 and TRBJ2-7; D not resolved. This CDR3 contains 14 residues. CDR1 is SGDLS and CDR2 is YYNGEE in the germline V gene. The germline V and J ends were trimmed by 5 bases and 2 bases, with 14 bases remaining between them. The CDR3 region is CASSRYLDPYEQYF. The CDR3 DNA reads TGTGCCAGCAGTCGCTACTTGGACCCCTACGAGCAGTACTTC.

CDR3 coding DNA: TGTGCCAGCTGTACCGGGGACCTCGGCATTCAGTACTTC. Translated: CASCTGDLGIQYF. The chain uses TRBV7-9 and TRBJ2-4; D possibly uses TRBD1 or TRBD2 (5 bases each). This CDR3 comprises 13 residues. Germline V gene lookup returns CDR1 SEHNR and CDR2 FQNEAQ (reference sequence). V shed 8 bases and J shed 9 bases, with 17 bases lying between them.

J is TRBJ2-7 and V is TRBV5-6; maybe TRBD1 (6 bases). Between the trimmed V and J ends, which lost 4 bases and 2 bases, there was a span of 13 bases. Germline CDR1 is SGHDT and CDR2 is YYEEEE. The CDR3 is 14 amino acids. The CDR3 region is CASSPTGHPYEQYF. CDR3 bases: TGTGCCAGCAGCCCAACGGGACACCCCTACGAGCAGTACTTC.

V gene TRBV28 combines with J gene TRBJ1-4; the D gene is possibly TRBD1 (6 bases). V was pared by 6 bases and J by 3 bases, with 14 bases between. CDR3 length: 15 residues. Per germline, CDR1 MDHEN and CDR2 SYDVKM. This chain's CDR3 is CASRDPGEPNEKLFF. CDR3 DNA: TGTGCCAGCAGAGACCCAGGGGAGCCTAATGAAAAACTGTTTTTT.

The chain joins TRBV4-2 to TRBJ2-7, with 8 positions matching TRBD2. Germline CDR1 reads LGHNA; CDR2 reads YNFKEQ. The trim removed 4 bases at V and 7 bases at J, leaving 9 bases unmatched. This CDR3 region has 14 residues. CDR3 in amino acids: CASSPGGEGLEQYF. CDR3 sequence (DNA): TGTGCCAGCAGCCCCGGGGGGGAAGGGCTGGAGCAGTACTTC.

This clone has ten or more counts. This chain connects TRBV4-1 to TRBJ2-1; 8 nucleotides line up with TRBD2. The CDR3 spans 21 residues. CDR1 is MGHRA and CDR2 is YSYEKL in the germline V gene. Losses at the gene ends were 1 base for V and 0 bases for J; bases not matched to a gene: 17. CDR3 region: CASSQVFPGGLYGSSYNEQFF. The CDR3 DNA sequence: TGCGCCAGCAGCCAAGTATTCCCGGGAGGGCTTTACGGGAGCTCCTACAATGAGCAGTTCTTC.

The chain's CDR3 is CASSWGGGNEQFF. In nucleotides, the CDR3 is TGTGCCAGCAGCTGGGGAGGGGGCAATGAGCAGTTCTTC. The genes are TRBV5-6 and TRBJ2-1; a possible D gene is TRBD2 (7 bases). Trimming left V 3 bases short and J 6 bases short, with 10 bases between. The V gene's germline CDR1 is SGHDT and CDR2 YYEEEE. This CDR3 spans 13 amino acids.

The chain combines TRBV29-1 with TRBJ1-2; 8 nucleotides align to TRBD1. After removal of 3 bases from V and 2 bases from J, the junction contained 5 bases not matched to a gene. This CDR3 is 14 amino acids long. Germline loops: CDR1 SQVTM, CDR2 ANQGSEA. As DNA, the CDR3 is TGCAGCGTTGATTCGACAGGGGCGAACTATGGCTACACCTTC. Encoded protein: CSVDSTGANYGYTF.

This sequence joins TRBV13 and TRBJ2-1; D gene uncertain. CDR3 length equals 8 residues. Germline CDR1 reads PRHDT; CDR2 reads FYEKMQ (reference sequence). The CDR3, as DNA: TGTGCAACCGATGAGCAGTTCTTC. Its protein is CATDEQFF.

The chain carries TRBV29-1 and TRBJ2-7, with a possible D match to TRBD2 (5 bases). Trimming removed 3 bases at V and 4 bases at J, with 7 bases between. Looked up from germline, CDR1 is SQVTM and CDR2 is ANQGSEA. CDR3 length: 11 amino acids. The CDR3 bases are TGCAGCGTTGAGGAGGAGTACGAGCAGTACTTC. Translation gives CSVEEEYEQYF.

V is TRBV6-5 and J is TRBJ2-3, with 11 nucleotides matching TRBD2. The CDR3 sequence is 15 residues long. J lost 4 bases, V lost 6 bases, and 6 bases had no gene match. The germline V gene has CDR1 MNHEY and CDR2 SVGAGI. The CDR3 DNA is TGTGCCAGCAGCTCAACTAGCGGGGGCTCAGATACGCAGTATTTT. The encoded protein is CASSSTSGGSDTQYF.

Of note for this clone: Other nucleotide sequences from this sample produce the same CDR3. This chain's CDR3 is CASSPGTSGSYEQFF. The CDR3 coding sequence is TGTGCCAGCAGTCCGGGGACTAGCGGGAGCTATGAGCAGTTCTTC. The chain couples TRBV27 to TRBJ2-1; TRBD2 matches at 14 bases. The length of the CDR3 is 15 residues. Germline V gene data show CDR1 as MNHEY and CDR2 as SMNVEV (reference sequence). With V trimmed by 5 bases and J by 8 bases, 5 bases remained unmatched.

CDR3 nucleotides: TGCGCCAGCAGCCTCTTCGACAGGGCCTACGAGCAGTACTTC. This sequence encodes CASSLFDRAYEQYF. The chain is built from TRBV4-1 and TRBJ2-7; 7 bases fit TRBD1. CDR1 MGHRA and CDR2 YSYEKL come from the germline V gene. V lost 4 bases and J lost 2; bases outside the gene matches: 5. The CDR3 extends over 14 amino acids.

With regard to this clone: Different DNA sequences within this sample yield the same CDR3. This rearrangement joins TRBV27 to TRBJ1-1; weak D call: TRBD1 (6 bases). CDR3 length: 15 residues. Trimming took 0 bases from V and 0 from J, leaving 8 bases between them. Per the germline V gene, CDR1 is MNHEY and CDR2 is SMNVEV (reference sequence). DNA for the CDR3: TGTGCCAGCAGTTTATCCGGGACATTGAACACTGAAGCTTTCTTT. Protein: CASSLSGTLNTEAFF.

The chain couples TRBV11-2 to TRBJ1-2; D not resolved. The CDR3 is made up of 14 amino acids. Germline V gene lookup returns CDR1 SGHAT and CDR2 FQNNGV. Trimming removed 5 bases at V and 4 bases at J, with 14 bases between. The CDR3 region has the DNA TGTGCCAGCAGCCCTCGGACTGACTTCTATGGCTACACCTTC. Its translation is CASSPRTDFYGYTF.